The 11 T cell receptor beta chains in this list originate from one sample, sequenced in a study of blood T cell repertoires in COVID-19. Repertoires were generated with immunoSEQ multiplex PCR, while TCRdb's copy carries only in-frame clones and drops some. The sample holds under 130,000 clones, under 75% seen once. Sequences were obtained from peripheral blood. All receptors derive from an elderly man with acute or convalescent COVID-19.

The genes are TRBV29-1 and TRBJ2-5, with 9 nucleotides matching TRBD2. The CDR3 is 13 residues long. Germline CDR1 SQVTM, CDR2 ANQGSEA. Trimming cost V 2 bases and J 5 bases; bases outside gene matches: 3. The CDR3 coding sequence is TGCAGCGTTGAACGGACTAGCGAGGAGACCCAGTACTTC. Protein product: CSVERTSEETQYF.

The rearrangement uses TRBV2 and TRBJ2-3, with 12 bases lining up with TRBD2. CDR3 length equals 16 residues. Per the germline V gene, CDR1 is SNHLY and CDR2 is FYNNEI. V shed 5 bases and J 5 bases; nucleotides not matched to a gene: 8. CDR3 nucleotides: TGTGCCAGCAGTCCCCCCGGGACTAGCGGGTTAGATACGCAGTATTTT. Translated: CASSPPGTSGLDTQYF. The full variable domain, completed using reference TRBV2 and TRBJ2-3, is EPEVTQTPSHQVTQMGQEVILRCVPISNHLYFYWYRQILGQKVEFLVSFYNNEISEKSEIFDDQFSVERPDGSNFTLKIRSTKLEDSAMYFCASSPPGTSGLDTQYFGPGTRLTVL.

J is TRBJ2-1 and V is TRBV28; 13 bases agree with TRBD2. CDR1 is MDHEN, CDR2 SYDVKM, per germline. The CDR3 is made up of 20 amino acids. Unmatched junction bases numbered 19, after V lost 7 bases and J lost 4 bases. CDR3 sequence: CASIAKGTSGALGDYNEQFF. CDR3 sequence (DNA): TGTGCCAGCATTGCCAAAGGGACTAGCGGGGCGCTAGGGGATTACAATGAGCAGTTCTTC.

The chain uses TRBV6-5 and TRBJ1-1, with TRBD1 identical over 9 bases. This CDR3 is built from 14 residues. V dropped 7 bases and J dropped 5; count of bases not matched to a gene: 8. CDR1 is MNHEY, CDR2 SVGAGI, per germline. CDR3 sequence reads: CASIRGQGVTEAFF. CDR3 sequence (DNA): TGTGCCAGCATTCGGGGACAGGGAGTTACTGAAGCTTTCTTT.

The CDR3 loop reads CASSPISYEQYF. Written as DNA, the CDR3 is TGTGCCAGCAGCCCAATCTCCTACGAGCAGTACTTC. The chain uses TRBV7-8 and TRBJ2-7; D is unresolved. The V gene's germline CDR1 is SGHVS and CDR2 FQNEAQ. CDR3 length: 12 residues. V was shortened by 5 bases and J by 0 bases, with 5 bases between the two germline ends.

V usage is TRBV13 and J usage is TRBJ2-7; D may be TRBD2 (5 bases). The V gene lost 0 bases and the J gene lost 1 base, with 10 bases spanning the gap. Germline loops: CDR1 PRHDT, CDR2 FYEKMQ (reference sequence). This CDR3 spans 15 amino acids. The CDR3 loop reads CASSLGLALSYEQYF. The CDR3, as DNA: TGTGCCAGCAGCTTAGGCCTAGCCCTATCCTACGAGCAGTACTTC. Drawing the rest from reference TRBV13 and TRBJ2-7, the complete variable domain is AAGVIQSPRHLIKEKRETATLKCYPIPRHDTVYWYQQGPGQDPQFLISFYEKMQSDKGSIPDRFSAQQFSDYHSELNMSSLELGDSALYFCASSLGLALSYEQYFGPGTRLTVT.

The CDR3 is CASSVLGGSGARGTDTQYF. CDR3 coding DNA: TGTGCCAGCAGCGTACTGGGAGGGAGCGGCGCTAGGGGGACAGATACGCAGTATTTT. The chain is built from TRBV9 and TRBJ2-3, with D maybe TRBD2 (7 bases). This CDR3 spans 19 amino acids. V was shortened by 1 base and J by 3 bases, with 24 bases between the two germline ends. Germline values: CDR1 SGDLS, CDR2 YYNGEE.

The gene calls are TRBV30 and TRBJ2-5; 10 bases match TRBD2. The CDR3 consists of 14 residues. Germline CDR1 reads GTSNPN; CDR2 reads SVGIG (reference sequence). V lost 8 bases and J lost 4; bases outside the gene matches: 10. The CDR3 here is CARAGGPIGETQYF. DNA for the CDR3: TGTGCCAGAGCGGGAGGGCCTATTGGAGAGACCCAGTACTTC.

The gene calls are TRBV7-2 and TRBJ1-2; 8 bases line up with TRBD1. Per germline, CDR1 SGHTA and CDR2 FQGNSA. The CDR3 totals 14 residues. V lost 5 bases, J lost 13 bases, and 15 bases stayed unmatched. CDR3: CASSPGGQGIFSTF. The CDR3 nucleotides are TGTGCCAGCAGCCCGGGCGGACAGGGAATTTTTAGCACCTTC. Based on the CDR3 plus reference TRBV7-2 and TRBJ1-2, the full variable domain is GAGVSQSPSNKVTEKGKDVELRCDPISGHTALYWYRQSLGQGLEFLIYFQGNSAPDKSGLPSDRFSAERTGGSVSTLTIQRTQQEDSAVYLCASSPGGQGIFSTFGSGTRLTVV.

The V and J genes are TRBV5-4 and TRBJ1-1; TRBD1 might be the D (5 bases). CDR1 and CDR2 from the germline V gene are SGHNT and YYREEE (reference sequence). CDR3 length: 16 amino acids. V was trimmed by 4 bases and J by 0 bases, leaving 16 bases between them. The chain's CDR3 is CASSPDILGLNTEAFF. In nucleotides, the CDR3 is TGTGCCAGCAGCCCGGACATCCTCGGGTTGAACACTGAAGCTTTCTTT.

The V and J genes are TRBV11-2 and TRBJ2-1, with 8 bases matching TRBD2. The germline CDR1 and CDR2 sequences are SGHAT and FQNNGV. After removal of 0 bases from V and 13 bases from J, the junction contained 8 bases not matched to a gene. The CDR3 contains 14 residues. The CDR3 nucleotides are TGTGCCAGCAGCTTAGATCGCGGTAGCGGGATACAGTTCTTC. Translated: CASSLDRGSGIQFF.